This entry features one T cell receptor (beta chain) sequence. This sample stems from a study of blood T cell repertoires in COVID-19. Study-level background: PBMCs, B-cell-depleted T cells, or T cells provided the cDNA or gDNA that made up the material.

The germline V gene encodes CDR1 KGHSH and CDR2 LQKENI. CDR3 length equals 14 residues. After removal of 3 bases from V and 6 bases from J, the junction contained 4 bases not matched to a gene. In the original processing: Scientists estimated how many nucleated cells there were by amplifying reference gene primers. The protocol was immunoSEQ multiplex PCR, while the TCRdb copy is restricted to in-frame clones and leaves out a portion. V and J calls and clone size are copied from that table; D and trimming were computed from the DNA. The sample holds under 80,000 clones, 75% to 85% seen once. The genes are TRBV18 and TRBJ1-4; 7 bases are shared with TRBD1. The TCR sequence derives from a woman aged 55-69 years with acute or convalescent COVID-19. The specimen sequenced was peripheral blood. CDR3 DNA sequence: TGTGCCAGCTCACCGCAGGGGGGTGATGAAAAACTGTTTTTT. Its protein is CASSPQGGDEKLFF. Combining the CDR3 with reference TRBV18 and TRBJ1-4 gives the whole variable domain NAGVMQNPRHLVRRRGQEARLRCSPMKGHSHVYWYRQLPEEGLKFMVYLQKENIIDESGMPKERFSAEFPKEGPSILRIQQVVRGDSAAYFCASSPQGGDEKLFFGSGTQLSVL.